Following are 3 T cell receptor beta chains from one sample sequenced in a study of blood T cell repertoires in COVID-19. The repertoire was sequenced with immunoSEQ multiplex PCR; TCRdb's copy has only in-frame clones and lacks some. The sample contains some 250,000 clones, about 86% of which appear only once. The sample was peripheral blood. The receptors shown here come from a man aged 50-60 years with active or convalescent COVID-19.

The rearrangement joins TRBV18 to TRBJ1-4, with TRBD1 matching 8 bases. This CDR3 spans 15 amino acids. Germline V gene lookup returns CDR1 KGHSH and CDR2 LQKENI. Trimming cost V 6 bases and J 5 bases; bases outside gene matches: 8. The CDR3 DNA reads as TGTGCCAGCTCCCTCCGGACAGGGTGGAATGAAAAACTGTTTTTT. It translates to CASSLRTGWNEKLFF.

This clone has a handful of counts. The chain links TRBV7-6 to TRBJ1-3; possible D gene TRBD1, 5 bases. The CDR3 sequence is 16 residues long. The V end was cut by 1 base, the J end by 0 bases, with 10 bases between. Germline CDR1 is SGHVS and CDR2 is FNYEAQ. CDR3 DNA sequence: TGTGCCAGCAGCTTAGATCCGGGACTCTCTGGAAACACCATATATTTT. Amino acid sequence: CASSLDPGLSGNTIYF.

The chain employs TRBV20-1 and TRBJ2-3, with 8 nucleotides matching TRBD1. The junction had 8 bases not matched to a gene; V was cut back by 3 bases and J by 3 bases. CDR1 DFQATT and CDR2 SNEGSKA come from the germline V gene (reference sequence). The CDR3 runs to 15 residues. The CDR3 reads CSASRPTGETDTQYF. As DNA, the CDR3 is TGCAGTGCTAGTCGCCCGACAGGGGAAACAGATACGCAGTATTTT.